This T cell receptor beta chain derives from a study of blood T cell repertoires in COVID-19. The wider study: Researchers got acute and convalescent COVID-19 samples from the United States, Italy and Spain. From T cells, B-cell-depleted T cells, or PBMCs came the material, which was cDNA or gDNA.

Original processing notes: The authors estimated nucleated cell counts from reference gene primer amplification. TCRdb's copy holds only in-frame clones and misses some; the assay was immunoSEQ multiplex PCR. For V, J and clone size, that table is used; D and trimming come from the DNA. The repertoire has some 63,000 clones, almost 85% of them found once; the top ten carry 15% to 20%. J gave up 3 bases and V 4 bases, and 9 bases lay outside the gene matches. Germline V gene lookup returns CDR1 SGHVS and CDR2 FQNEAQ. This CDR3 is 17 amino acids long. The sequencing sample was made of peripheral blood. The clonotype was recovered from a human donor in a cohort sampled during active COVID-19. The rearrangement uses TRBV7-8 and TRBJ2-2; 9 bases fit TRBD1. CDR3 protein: CASSSRLRDRDTGELFF. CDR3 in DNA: TGTGCCAGCAGCTCCCGCCTCCGGGACAGGGACACCGGGGAGCTGTTTTTT.